The rows below give T cell receptor beta chains drawn from one sample of a study of blood T cell repertoires in COVID-19. The protocol was immunoSEQ multiplex PCR, while the TCRdb copy is restricted to in-frame clones and leaves out a portion. The sample has 170,000 or so clones; about 82% are singletons. Sequences were obtained from peripheral blood. These receptors were taken from a man aged 50 to 60 with active or convalescent COVID-19. The CDR3 runs from the conserved cysteine through the conserved F or W. The order of the fields is clone size, J gene, D gene, V gene, CDR3 DNA, CDR3 protein. A D gene is named only where the DNA matches it firmly. Clone size is not always given. Where it is, it says once, few, many or a class for expanded clones.

>.|TRBJ1-5|.|TRBV18
TGTGCCAGCTCACCCGAGCTCCAGGGACTCGACGATCAGCCCCAGCATTTT
CASSPELQGLDDQPQHF
>.|TRBJ2-4|.|TRBV6-1
TGTGCCAGCAGTGAAGCGTGGGGGGTAAAAAACATTCAGTACTTC
CASSEAWGVKNIQYF
>.|TRBJ1-3|.|TRBV3-1/TRBV3-2
TGTGCCAGCAGCCCAGGACACTCTGGAAACACCATATATTTT
CASSPGHSGNTIYF
>.|TRBJ1-3|.|TRBV19
TGTGCCAGTAGTACACAGGGATCTGGAAACACCATATATTTT
CASSTQGSGNTIYF
>once|TRBJ2-1|TRBD2|TRBV5-4
TGTGCCAGCAGCTTCGCCACCGGGACTAGCGGGGGGTTGGATGAGCAGTTCTTC
CASSFATGTSGGLDEQFF
>.|TRBJ2-3|.|TRBV7-2
TGTGCCAGCAGCCAGAATCCCGGGGGCACAGATACGCAGTATTTT
CASSQNPGGTDTQYF
>.|TRBJ1-1|.|TRBV2
TGTGCCAGCACGGTCGGGGTAAAGACTGAAGCTTTCTTT
CASTVGVKTEAFF
>.|TRBJ2-7|TRBD2|TRBV11-3
TGTGCCAGCAGCTTAGATCGCCTAGCGGGAGGCTACGAGCAGTACTTC
CASSLDRLAGGYEQYF
>.|TRBJ2-2|.|TRBV4-2
TGTGCCAGCAGCCAATCCGGGACGAACACCGGGGAGCTGTTTTTT
CASSQSGTNTGELFF
>.|TRBJ2-2|.|TRBV5-1
TGCGCCAGCAGCTTGGGAGAAAACACCGGGGAGCTGTTTTTT
CASSLGENTGELFF
>once|TRBJ1-4|TRBD1|TRBV7-9
TGTGCCAGCAGCTTAGTGGGGACAGAAGAAAAACTGTTTTTT
CASSLVGTEEKLFF
>few|TRBJ1-6|.|TRBV19
TGTGCCAGTAGTACCCGACTGGGAGACTCACCCCTCCACTTT
CASSTRLGDSPLHF
>.|TRBJ1-2|TRBD1|TRBV4-3
TGCGCCAGCAGCCCACCCGGGACAGACATCTATGGCTACACCTTC
CASSPPGTDIYGYTF
>.|TRBJ1-4|TRBD1|TRBV29-1
TGCAGCGTTTTCGGAGGACAGGCTGATGAAAAACTGTTTTTT
CSVFGGQADEKLFF
>once|TRBJ2-1|.|TRBV9
TGTGCCAGCAGCATTCTAGAGTCGGCTGAGCAGTTCTTC
CASSILESAEQFF
>.|TRBJ1-5|TRBD1|TRBV6-6
TGTGCCAGCAGCTCCGGACAGGGGTTCAATCAGCCCCAGCATTTT
CASSSGQGFNQPQHF
>.|TRBJ1-1|TRBD1|TRBV5-1
TGCGCCAGCAGCTTGCAAGGACAGGGGGCCGGGACTGAAGCTTTCTTT
CASSLQGQGAGTEAFF
>.|TRBJ1-1|.|TRBV6-5
TGTGCCAGCAGTTCGACAGGCCCGCAAGCTTTCTTT
CASSSTGPQAFF
>.|TRBJ1-2|TRBD1|TRBV27
TGTGCCAGCAGTTTGGGACAGGCCGGTGGCTACACCTTC
CASSLGQAGGYTF
>.|TRBJ2-3|.|TRBV5-1
TGCGCCAGCAGCTACCGGGACACCTCTAGCACAGATACGCAGTATTTT
CASSYRDTSSTDTQYF
>.|TRBJ1-1|TRBD1|TRBV5-1
TGCGCCAGCAGCTTGGGCGCGGGACAGGTCTACACTGAAGCTTTCTTT
CASSLGAGQVYTEAFF
>.|TRBJ2-1|TRBD2|TRBV6-6
TGTGCCAGCATTTCAAGCGGGGGACTTTACAATGAGCAGTTCTTC
CASISSGGLYNEQFF
>.|TRBJ2-7|.|TRBV20-1
TGCAGTGCTCCAGGGGGGTACGAGCAGTACTTC
CSAPGGYEQYF
>.|TRBJ2-1|.|TRBV11-3
TGTGCCAGCAGCCCTCATAGGGACAACTCCAATGAGCAGTTCTTC
CASSPHRDNSNEQFF
>.|TRBJ2-2|TRBD1|TRBV9
TGTGCCAGCAGCAAAGACAGGGGGGACGGAGTGAACACCGGGGAGCTGTTTTTT
CASSKDRGDGVNTGELFF
>.|TRBJ1-2|TRBD1|TRBV7-6
TGTGCCAGCAGCCCCCCGGGACAGCAATCAAACTATGGCTACACCTTC
CASSPPGQQSNYGYTF
>few|TRBJ1-2|TRBD1|TRBV27
TGTGCCACCACCGAGGGGGCTCGAGGCTACACCTTC
CATTEGARGYTF
>.|TRBJ2-7|TRBD2|TRBV24-1
TGTGCCACCAGTGATTCAAAGCGGGGGAAGTTCGACGAGCAGTACTTC
CATSDSKRGKFDEQYF
>.|TRBJ1-2|.|TRBV11-1
TGTGCCAGCAGCCCGGATGACTACCATTATGGCTACACCTTC
CASSPDDYHYGYTF
>.|TRBJ2-3|.|TRBV28
TGTGCCAGCAGTCCAACTGCAGATACGCAGTATTTT
CASSPTADTQYF
>.|TRBJ2-4|TRBD1|TRBV19
TGTGCCAGTCAGACGACAGGGGGCGAAAACATTCAGTACTTC
CASQTTGGENIQYF
>few|TRBJ2-2|TRBD2|TRBV3-1/TRBV3-2
TGTGCCAGCGGGGGGGTTGCCGGGGAGCTGTTTTTT
CASGGVAGELFF
>.|TRBJ2-7|.|TRBV7-3
TGTGCCAGCAGCTTAAAACGACTAGTGGGCGAGCAGTACTTC
CASSLKRLVGEQYF
>.|TRBJ2-7|TRBD1|TRBV7-2
TGTGCCAGCAGCCCAGGGGGCCTGGGCTCCTACGAGCAGTACTTC
CASSPGGLGSYEQYF
>.|TRBJ2-7|TRBD1|TRBV4-2
TGTGCCAGCAGCCAAGATTCGGGACAGGACCCCACCTACGAGCAGTACTTC
CASSQDSGQDPTYEQYF
>.|TRBJ2-2|.|TRBV11-2
TGTGCCAGCAGCTTAGATCTGAACACCGGGGAGCTGTTTTTT
CASSLDLNTGELFF
>few|TRBJ1-1|.|TRBV29-1
TGCAGCGTAGGCCGAGAAGGAGCTGAAGCTTTCTTT
CSVGREGAEAFF
>.|TRBJ1-4|.|TRBV19
TGTGCCAGTAGTACGTCAGGGTCCAGGGGTGAAAAACTGTTTTTT
CASSTSGSRGEKLFF
>.|TRBJ2-1|TRBD2|TRBV7-3
TGTGCCAGCAGCTTAAGCGGGGGGACCTCCTACAATGAGCAGTTCTTC
CASSLSGGTSYNEQFF
>.|TRBJ2-5|TRBD1|TRBV6-6
TGTGCCAGCAGACCCGGACAGGGTCTGGGGGAGACCCAGTACTTC
CASRPGQGLGETQYF
>.|TRBJ1-1|.|TRBV7-2
TGTGCCAGCAAACGACAGAACACTGAAGCTTTCTTT
CASKRQNTEAFF
>.|TRBJ2-1|TRBD2|TRBV11-3
TGTGCCAGCAGCTTAGGACTAGCGGGAGCTAATGAGCAGTTCTTC
CASSLGLAGANEQFF
>.|TRBJ2-1|TRBD2|TRBV7-3
TGTGCCAGCAGCGCGGGACTCGGGGGGTACAATGAGCAGTTCTTC
CASSAGLGGYNEQFF
>.|TRBJ1-1|.|TRBV7-3
TGTGCCAGCCGAAAACACCTGAACACTGAAGCTTTCTTT
CASRKHLNTEAFF
>.|TRBJ1-1|TRBD1|TRBV4-1
TGCGCCAGCAGCCAAAGGGTCTGGCGACAGGGGACGAACACTGAAGCTTTCTTT
CASSQRVWRQGTNTEAFF
>.|TRBJ2-7|TRBD1|TRBV6-2/TRBV6-3
TGTGCCAGCAGTTATCCCGGGACAGGGAAATACGAGCAGTACTTC
CASSYPGTGKYEQYF
>.|TRBJ1-5|TRBD1|TRBV18
TGTGCCAGCTCACAACAGGGGAATCAGCCCCAGCATTTT
CASSQQGNQPQHF
>.|TRBJ1-2|TRBD1|TRBV4-3
TGCGCCAGCAGCCCGGGACAGGGTGTCTATGGCTACACCTTC
CASSPGQGVYGYTF
>few|TRBJ2-7|.|TRBV6-2/TRBV6-3
TGTGCCAGCAGTTTCCTCTACGAGCAGTACTTC
CASSFLYEQYF
>once|TRBJ2-5|.|TRBV19
TGTGCCAGTAGTATTGCAGGCGCCGAAGAGACCCAGTACTTC
CASSIAGAEETQYF
>.|TRBJ2-7|TRBD2|TRBV10-2
TGCGCCAGCAGGGGACTAGCCGCCCCCTACGAGCAGTACTTC
CASRGLAAPYEQYF
>.|TRBJ2-3|TRBD2|TRBV7-3
TGTGCCAGCAGTAAAGGGACTAGCGGGGCAGATACGCAGTATTTT
CASSKGTSGADTQYF
>.|TRBJ2-3|TRBD2|TRBV30
TGTGCCTGGAGCCCGGGACTAGCGGGAGGGCCAGATACGCAGTATTTT
CAWSPGLAGGPDTQYF
>.|TRBJ1-5|.|TRBV6-2/TRBV6-3
TGTGCCAGCAGTTACTCCGGGATCCGGAGTCAGCCCCAGCATTTT
CASSYSGIRSQPQHF
>.|TRBJ2-1|.|TRBV5-4
TGTGCCAGCAGCTTGGCTCCCAATGAGCAGTTCTTC
CASSLAPNEQFF